This T cell receptor beta chain was identified during a study of blood T cell repertoires in COVID-19. Study in general: There were acute and convalescent COVID-19 samples, and they came from the United States, Italy and Spain. Sample material is recorded as cDNA or gDNA derived from T cells, B-cell-depleted T cells, or PBMCs.

The CDR3 consists of 16 residues. The V gene's germline CDR1 is SGHRS and CDR2 YFSETQ. Trimming took 6 bases from V and 1 from J; bases not matched to a gene: 8. Sequenced by immunoSEQ multiplex PCR; TCRdb stores in-frame clones only, minus some. The sample has about 60,000 clones, approximately 88% seen once. This TCR was sampled from a man between 65 and 85 years old with active COVID-19. V usage is TRBV5-1 and J usage is TRBJ2-3; 10 nucleotides match TRBD2. Source material: peripheral blood. The CDR3 loop reads CASTKLAGFGTDTQYF. In DNA form, the CDR3 reads TGCGCCAGCACCAAACTAGCGGGATTTGGCACAGATACGCAGTATTTT.